One and the same sample provided the 25 T cell receptor beta chains below, sequenced in a study of blood T cell repertoires in COVID-19. Profiling relied on immunoSEQ multiplex PCR, and the TCRdb table lists in-frame clones only, not all of them. The profile shows around 250,000 clones, about nine tenths of them singletons. The material sequenced was peripheral blood. The receptors stem from a woman aged 55-70 years who had recovered from COVID-19.

The V gene is TRBV4-2, the J gene TRBJ2-1; TRBD2 is a possible D gene (5 bases). Trimming left V 1 base short and J 4 bases short, with 17 bases between. Per the germline V gene, CDR1 is LGHNA and CDR2 is YNFKEQ. There are 17 residues in the CDR3. This CDR3 reads CASSQVAQATVYNEQFF. The CDR3 bases are TGTGCCAGCAGCCAAGTAGCGCAGGCAACCGTTTACAATGAGCAGTTCTTC.

The gene calls are TRBV7-3 and TRBJ1-2, with D tentatively TRBD1 (5 bases). Trimming took off 5 bases at V and 5 bases at J, with 15 bases between the two ends. CDR1 SGHTA and CDR2 FQGTGA come from the germline V gene. The CDR3 loop spans 14 amino acids. The CDR3 loop is CASSHLGGFYGYTF. As DNA, the CDR3 is TGTGCCAGCAGCCACTTGGGGGGATTTTATGGCTACACCTTC. Full variable domain (missing parts from reference TRBV7-3 and TRBJ1-2): GAGVSQTPSNKVTEKGKYVELRCDPISGHTALYWYRQSLGQGPEFLIYFQGTGAADDSGLPNDRFFAVRPEGSVSTLKIQRTERGDSAVYLCASSHLGGFYGYTFGSGTRLTVV.

The genes are TRBV6-5 and TRBJ1-5; 9 bases are a match to TRBD1. Germline trimming cut 7 bases from V and 9 bases from J; bases unmatched to any gene: 13. The CDR3 runs 15 residues. Germline-derived CDR1 and CDR2 are MNHEY and SVGAGI. The DNA for the CDR3 is TGTGCCAGCAAAAACACAGACAGGGGGTTAGGGCCCCAGCATTTT. This sequence encodes CASKNTDRGLGPQHF.

V and J are TRBV7-2 and TRBJ2-1, with 9 positions matching TRBD2. The J segment lost 15 bases and the V segment lost 6 bases, leaving 15 bases of the junction unmatched. This CDR3 contains 14 residues. CDR1 and CDR2 from the germline V gene are SGHTA and FQGNSA. As DNA, the CDR3 is TGTGCCAGCAGTCGGGTGGCGGGGGGGCCTCCCCCGTTCTTC. Protein: CASSRVAGGPPPFF.

The CDR3 DNA reads as TGTGCCAGCAGTTACTATCTAGCGGGGAAAGATACGCAGTATTTT. Translated: CASSYYLAGKDTQYF. The chain joins TRBV27 to TRBJ2-3, with 9 positions matching TRBD2. Per germline, CDR1 MNHEY and CDR2 SMNVEV (reference sequence). With 4 bases clipped from V and 5 bases from J, the junction kept 7 bases outside the gene matches. The CDR3 contains 15 residues.

The genes are TRBV12-3 or TRBV12-4 and TRBJ1-2; the D is unclear. Deletions cut 4 bases from V and 3 bases from J, with 9 bases between. CDR3 length: 13 amino acids. CDR3 sequence reads: CASSSQIYYGYTF. Written as DNA, the CDR3 is TGTGCCAGCAGTTCTCAGATCTACTATGGCTACACCTTC.

In its sample, this clone was seen once. This chain uses TRBV6-2 or TRBV6-3 with TRBJ1-5, with 7 bases matching TRBD1. CDR3 length: 16 residues. The germline gives CDR1 MNHEY, CDR2 SVGEGT. J gave up 4 bases and V 1 base, and 7 bases lay outside the gene matches. The CDR3 protein is CASSYFRTGWNQPQHF. Written as DNA, the CDR3 is TGTGCCAGCAGTTACTTTCGGACAGGTTGGAATCAGCCCCAGCATTTT.

The chain is built from TRBV7-2 and TRBJ1-5, with a tentative D call TRBD1 (6 bases). Trimming stripped 5 bases from V and 5 bases from J, with 16 bases between. CDR1 and CDR2 (germline): SGHTA, FQGNSA. The CDR3 covers 15 residues. The CDR3 spells CASSQATGLDQPQHF. For the CDR3, the DNA is TGTGCCAGCAGCCAAGCTACAGGGCTCGATCAGCCCCAGCATTTT.

The chain employs TRBV4-2 and TRBJ2-7, with 11 bases aligning to TRBD2. The germline gives CDR1 LGHNA, CDR2 YNFKEQ. The CDR3 is 15 amino acids. Trimming took 4 bases from V and 6 from J; bases not matched to a gene: 8. CDR3 region: CASSLAGGQDREQYF. CDR3 in DNA: TGTGCCAGCAGCCTAGCGGGGGGGCAGGATCGCGAGCAGTACTTC.

This clone appeared once. The V call is TRBV3-1 (or the pseudogene TRBV3-2), the J call TRBJ2-2; D uncertain. CDR1 LGHDT and CDR2 YNNKEL come from the germline V gene (reference sequence). V lost 1 base and J 0 bases, leaving 9 bases between the germline ends. The CDR3 extends over 16 amino acids. The CDR3 nucleotides read TGTGCCAGCAGCCAAGGTTTGCGAACGAACACCGGGGAGCTGTTTTTT. Encoded protein: CASSQGLRTNTGELFF.

This chain links TRBV6-5 with TRBJ2-2; TRBD1 might be the D (7 bases). There are 14 residues in the CDR3. V lost 6 bases and J 3 bases, leaving 11 bases between the germline ends. Germline CDR1 MNHEY, CDR2 SVGAGI. The CDR3 DNA is TGTGCCAGCAGACGGGGGACAGACACCGGGGAGCTGTTTTTT. Translating gives CASRRGTDTGELFF.

Here the CDR3 reads CASNLAGGGAGEQYF. CDR3 sequence (DNA): TGCGCCAGCAATTTGGCAGGGGGTGGGGCGGGCGAGCAGTACTTC. The V call is TRBV5-1, the J call TRBJ2-7; TRBD1 matches at 7 bases. With V trimmed by 6 bases and J by 6 bases, 15 bases remained unmatched. Looked up from germline, CDR1 is SGHRS and CDR2 is YFSETQ. The CDR3 is 15 amino acids.

The chain couples TRBV7-9 to TRBJ2-5, with D possibly being TRBD2 (5 bases). V lost 5 bases and J lost 1, with 14 bases in between. The CDR3 is made up of 15 amino acids. CDR1 and CDR2 (germline): SEHNR, FQNEAQ (reference sequence). CDR3 residues: CASSSGPGFQETQYF. The CDR3 DNA is TGTGCCAGCAGCAGCGGACCTGGGTTCCAAGAGACCCAGTACTTC.

This chain joins TRBV4-2 and TRBJ2-1; 8 nucleotides line up with TRBD2. V shed 4 bases, J shed 8 bases, and the junction held 10 bases outside the gene matches. Germline-derived CDR1 and CDR2 are LGHNA and YNFKEQ. The CDR3 totals 15 residues. The CDR3 nucleotides read TGTGCCAGCAGCCCCGGTCCGGGGGGACTAGATGAGCAGTTCTTC. It translates to CASSPGPGGLDEQFF.

The rearrangement links TRBV20-1 to TRBJ2-1; D gene ambiguous. This CDR3 contains 11 residues. The germline V and J ends were trimmed by 1 base and 4 bases, with 2 bases remaining between them. Germline CDR1 is DFQATT and CDR2 is SNEGSKA (reference sequence). For the CDR3, the DNA is TGCAGTGCTAGAGCTTACAATGAGCAGTTCTTC. Protein: CSARAYNEQFF.

The chain is built from TRBV3-1 (or the pseudogene TRBV3-2) and TRBJ1-4, with a tentative D call TRBD1 (5 bases). Trimming removed 0 bases at V and 7 bases at J, with 15 bases between. Germline lookup yields CDR1 LGHDT and CDR2 YNNKEL (reference sequence). The CDR3 contains 16 residues. The CDR3 loop is CASSQDLGGGGEKLFF. The CDR3 coding sequence is TGTGCCAGCAGCCAAGATCTGGGGGGTGGTGGTGAAAAACTGTTTTTT.

The chain links TRBV27 to TRBJ2-1; 8 nucleotides line up with TRBD2. This CDR3 region has 15 residues. In germline, CDR1 is MNHEY, CDR2 SMNVEV (reference sequence). J gave up 4 bases and V 2 bases, and 4 bases lay outside the gene matches. CDR3 amino acids: CASSLQTSGYNEQFF. The CDR3 DNA is TGTGCCAGCAGTTTACAAACTAGCGGATACAATGAGCAGTTCTTC.

The J gene is TRBJ2-5, the V gene TRBV6-5, with TRBD2 identical over 11 bases. Germline V gene data show CDR1 as MNHEY and CDR2 as SVGAGI. Germline trimming cut 0 bases from V and 2 bases from J; bases unmatched to any gene: 2. The CDR3 is made up of 16 amino acids. CDR3 protein: CASSYSRLAGQETQYF. In nucleotides, the CDR3 is TGTGCCAGCAGTTACTCGCGACTAGCGGGGCAAGAGACCCAGTACTTC.

The chain is built from TRBV5-1 and TRBJ2-1, with 10 bases identical to TRBD2. Unmatched junction bases numbered 5, after V lost 5 bases and J lost 6 bases. This CDR3 is built from 14 residues. Germline CDR1 is SGHRS and CDR2 is YFSETQ. CDR3 loop: CASRYSGGINEQFF. Written as DNA, the CDR3 is TGCGCCAGCAGATATAGCGGGGGGATCAATGAGCAGTTCTTC.

The V call is TRBV19, the J call TRBJ2-5; D ambiguous. Deletions cut 10 bases from V and 5 bases from J, with 14 bases between. Germline V CDR1 and CDR2: LNHDA, SQIVND (reference sequence). This CDR3 has 12 amino acids. Here the CDR3 DNA reads TGTGCCACCAGAGGATTCCGGGAGACCCAGTACTTC. Its translation: CATRGFRETQYF.

The rearrangement links TRBV21-1 to TRBJ2-7; no check of the table's D call, TRBD1, against the DNA was made. TRBV21-1 constitutes a pseudogene. The length of the CDR3 is 16 residues. CDR3 residues: CASSFPGETGCCEQYF. The CDR3, as DNA: TGTGCCAGCAGCTTTCCCGGTGAGACAGGGTGTTGCGAGCAGTACTTC.

V gene TRBV11-3 combines with J gene TRBJ2-2; 8 bases agree with TRBD1. The CDR3 loop spans 15 amino acids. Trimming removed 5 bases from V and 4 bases from J; junction bases left unmatched: 6. Germline CDR1 reads SGHNT; CDR2 reads YENEEA. The CDR3 DNA reads TGTGCCAGCAGCCCGCAGGGGGCCGGCACCGGGGAGCTGTTTTTT. Its translation: CASSPQGAGTGELFF.

The rearrangement links TRBV7-2 to TRBJ1-3, with D possibly matching TRBD1 (5 bases). Germline CDR1 reads SGHTA; CDR2 reads FQGNSA. Trimming removed 2 bases from V and 0 bases from J, with 14 bases in between. The CDR3 is made up of 17 amino acids. CDR3 amino acids: CASSLLIGASSGNTIYF. For the CDR3, the DNA is TGTGCCAGCAGCTTATTGATTGGGGCCAGCTCTGGAAACACCATATATTTT.

The chain combines TRBV18 with TRBJ1-5, with 9 bases aligning to TRBD1. The CDR3 spans 16 residues. V shed 2 bases, J shed 7 bases, and the junction held 9 bases outside the gene matches. Germline V gene sequence: CDR1 KGHSH, CDR2 LQKENI. The CDR3 protein is CASSPDRGSLVQPQHF. The CDR3 DNA reads as TGTGCCAGCTCACCAGACAGGGGGTCGCTTGTACAGCCCCAGCATTTT.

The CDR3 DNA is TGTGCCAGCAGCCTCTCTTCAGGGGGCACTGAAGCTTTCTTT. This sequence encodes CASSLSSGGTEAFF. The V gene is TRBV16, the J gene TRBJ1-1, with 7 bases that match TRBD1. From germline, CDR1 is KGHSY and CDR2 FQNENV. CDR3 size: 14 residues. The ends lost 4 bases at V and 4 bases at J; junction bases unmatched: 6.